These 23 T cell receptor beta chains came from one sample sequenced in a study of cytomegalovirus exposure and HLA in healthy donors. The PCR contained 60 Vbeta and 13 Jbeta primers. The assay was immunoSEQ multiplex PCR, and TCRdb's table has in-frame clones only and misses some. The sample yields 110,000 to 150,000 clones, over 65% seen once. Material for sequencing was PBMCs. These receptors came from a woman in her twenties or thirties in good health and CMV-seronegative.

This chain joins TRBV9 and TRBJ1-3, with 7 positions matching TRBD1. J was trimmed by 9 bases and V by 0 bases; bases with no gene match: 21. This CDR3 is 19 amino acids long. Germline V CDR1 and CDR2: SGDLS, YYNGEE. The CDR3 bases are TGTGCCAGCAGCGTAGAGGGAAGTGAGACAGGGAGCCCCCTGGGCACCATATATTTT. As protein: CASSVEGSETGSPLGTIYF.

This clone was detected only a few times. The chain employs TRBV6-5 and TRBJ1-6; D possibly corresponds to TRBD1 (6 bases). The CDR3 extends over 14 amino acids. Germline V gene data show CDR1 as MNHEY and CDR2 as SVGAGI. V was shortened by 6 bases and J by 7 bases, with 13 bases between the two germline ends. The CDR3 bases are TGTGCCAGCAGCCCCGGACAGTTAAATTCACCCCTCCACTTT. Translation gives CASSPGQLNSPLHF.

The chain combines TRBV10-3 with TRBJ2-7; perhaps TRBD2 as D (7 bases). The CDR3 sequence is 14 residues long. Germline assignment: CDR1 ENHRY and CDR2 SYGVKD. Deletions cut 7 bases from V and 3 bases from J, with 16 bases between. In nucleotides, the CDR3 is TGTGCCATCAAGGGGGGGGAAACTAGCTACGAGCAGTACTTC. It is translated as CAIKGGETSYEQYF.

V usage is TRBV10-2 and J usage is TRBJ2-7; 8 bases fit TRBD2. The J segment lost 0 bases and the V segment lost 2 bases, leaving 3 bases of the junction unmatched. Germline CDR1 and CDR2: WSHSY and SAAADI. This CDR3 spans 15 amino acids. CDR3 sequence (DNA): TGCGCCAGCAGTGAGGAAGCGGGGGTCTCCTACGAGCAGTACTTC. Translation gives CASSEEAGVSYEQYF.

The chain joins TRBV7-6 to TRBJ2-7; the D gene is possibly TRBD2 (5 bases). This CDR3 is 17 amino acids long. Trimming took 0 bases from V and 0 from J, leaving 15 bases between them. CDR1 and CDR2 (germline): SGHVS, FNYEAQ. CDR3 nucleotides: TGTGCCAGCAGCTTAGCGAGTGGACTGAGGAGCTCCTACGAGCAGTACTTC. The encoded protein is CASSLASGLRSSYEQYF.

The chain couples TRBV29-1 to TRBJ1-1; D is possibly TRBD1 (5 bases). Trimming removed 3 bases from V and 1 base from J, with 9 bases in between. Germline CDR1 reads SQVTM; CDR2 reads ANQGSEA. The CDR3 spans 13 residues. The DNA of the CDR3 is TGCAGCGTTGATCGAACAGGGAACACTGAAGCTTTCTTT. Its protein is CSVDRTGNTEAFF.

This chain uses TRBV5-1 with TRBJ1-1; 7 nucleotides agree with TRBD1. Germline V CDR1 and CDR2: SGHRS, YFSETQ. J gave up 1 base and V 0 bases, and 3 bases lay outside the gene matches. The CDR3 has 15 residues. This chain's CDR3 is CASSLVGTANTEAFF. CDR3 in DNA: TGCGCCAGCAGCTTGGTCGGGACAGCGAACACTGAAGCTTTCTTT.

A remark on this clone: One end of the junction varies from germline; a read error may be responsible. This chain uses TRBV30 with TRBJ2-3; TRBD2 matches 8 bases. Germline CDR1 GTSNPN, CDR2 SVGIG (reference sequence). The CDR3 totals 11 residues. The CDR3 DNA sequence: TGTGCCTGGAGGCAAGGGACTAGTTGTCTTTTT. Its protein product is CAWRQGTSCLF. The variable domain in full, with the rest retrieved from reference TRBV30 and TRBJ2-3, is SQTIHQWPATLVQPVGSPLSLECTVEGTSNPNLYWYRQAAGRGLQLLFYSVGIGQISSEVPQNLSASRPQDRQFILSSKKLLLSDSGFYLCAWRQGTSCLFGPGTRLTVL.

V and J are TRBV18 and TRBJ1-1, with D possibly matching TRBD1 (5 bases). The length of the CDR3 is 14 residues. V dropped 1 base and J dropped 7 bases, with 13 bases sitting between them. Per germline, CDR1 KGHSH and CDR2 LQKENI. This CDR3 reads CASSPRVARDEAFF. The CDR3 DNA sequence: TGTGCCAGCTCACCACGGGTCGCCAGGGATGAAGCTTTCTTT.

V gene TRBV4-1 combines with J gene TRBJ2-7; 9 bases are shared with TRBD1. Per the germline V gene, CDR1 is MGHRA and CDR2 is YSYEKL. This CDR3 has 14 residues. V was clipped by 3 bases and J by 2 bases; unmatched bases: 2. CDR3 in amino acids: CASSQWDRAYEQYF. In nucleotides, the CDR3 is TGCGCCAGCAGCCAGTGGGACAGGGCCTACGAGCAGTACTTC.

The CDR3 DNA reads as TGTGCCAGCACGGGCCAGGGGGAAGGCTACACCTTC. Amino acid sequence: CASTGQGEGYTF. The chain has TRBV2 and TRBJ1-2; 7 bases are a match to TRBD1. Per the germline V gene, CDR1 is SNHLY and CDR2 is FYNNEI. The V and J ends lost 7 bases and 8 bases, in that order; junction bases with no gene match: 7. This CDR3 comprises 12 residues. Full variable domain (remainder filled in from reference TRBV2 and TRBJ1-2): EPEVTQTPSHQVTQMGQEVILRCVPISNHLYFYWYRQILGQKVEFLVSFYNNEISEKSEIFDDQFSVERPDGSNFTLKIRSTKLEDSAMYFCASTGQGEGYTFGSGTRLTVV.

V is TRBV27 and J is TRBJ1-2, with D perhaps matching TRBD1 (6 bases). The CDR3 covers 12 residues. Trimming took 8 bases from V and 4 from J, leaving 11 bases between them. Germline values: CDR1 MNHEY, CDR2 SMNVEV (reference sequence). CDR3 sequence: CASADRIYGYTF. CDR3 sequence (DNA): TGTGCCAGCGCGGACAGAATCTATGGCTACACCTTC.

V is TRBV27 and J is TRBJ2-3, with D perhaps matching TRBD2 (5 bases). The CDR3 is made up of 14 amino acids. Deletions cut 3 bases from V and 0 bases from J, with 7 bases between. CDR1 and CDR2 (germline): MNHEY, SMNVEV (reference sequence). CDR3 DNA: TGTGCCAGCAGTTTCAGCGGTAGCACAGATACGCAGTATTTT. Translating it yields CASSFSGSTDTQYF.

The chain links TRBV5-1 to TRBJ2-1, with 13 bases lining up with TRBD2. CDR1 is SGHRS, CDR2 YFSETQ, per germline. The CDR3 has 16 amino acids. J was trimmed by 8 bases and V by 4 bases; bases with no gene match: 9. The CDR3 protein is CASSGGTSGDIYEQFF. CDR3 in DNA: TGCGCCAGCAGCGGGGGGACTAGCGGGGATATATATGAGCAGTTCTTC.

This clone was seen only once. The chain joins TRBV7-2 to TRBJ1-5; weak D call: TRBD1 (5 bases). Germline V gene data show CDR1 as SGHTA and CDR2 as FQGNSA. The CDR3 is 16 amino acids. Trimming pared 1 base from V and 5 bases from J, leaving 15 bases between. Here the CDR3 reads CASSLVWGGGDQPQHF. Here the CDR3 DNA reads TGTGCCAGCAGCTTAGTCTGGGGCGGAGGGGATCAGCCCCAGCATTTT.

The rearrangement links TRBV9 to TRBJ1-2; no clear D gene. CDR1 and CDR2 (germline): SGDLS, YYNGEE. This CDR3 has 15 residues. Deletions cut 0 bases from V and 3 bases from J, with 12 bases between. CDR3 in amino acids: CASSVGEGMYYGYTF. The CDR3, as DNA: TGTGCCAGCAGCGTAGGGGAGGGAATGTACTATGGCTACACCTTC.

The chain's CDR3 is CASSEAGGAGGVAETQYF. The CDR3 nucleotides read TGTGCCAGCAGTGAAGCTGGGGGAGCGGGAGGGGTCGCGGAGACCCAGTACTTC. This chain uses TRBV6-1 with TRBJ2-5; 10 bases line up with TRBD2. The CDR3 extends over 18 amino acids. Germline-derived CDR1 and CDR2 are MNHNS and SASEGT. V shed 0 bases and J 5 bases; nucleotides not matched to a gene: 12.

The rearrangement uses TRBV18 and TRBJ2-5; 13 bases agree with TRBD2. Germline V gene lookup returns CDR1 KGHSH and CDR2 LQKENI. The CDR3 has 19 residues. With 3 bases clipped from V and 3 bases from J, the junction kept 13 bases outside the gene matches. For the CDR3, the DNA is TGTGCCAGCTCACCTTCCCCGGGGACTAGCGGGGCGCCCAAAGAGACCCAGTACTTC. It translates to CASSPSPGTSGAPKETQYF.

The chain carries TRBV19 and TRBJ2-1, with 10 bases aligning to TRBD1. This CDR3 has 13 residues. Per the germline V gene, CDR1 is LNHDA and CDR2 is SQIVND (reference sequence). With V trimmed by 7 bases and J by 10 bases, 7 bases remained unmatched. The DNA of the CDR3 is TGTGCCAGTAAACGGGACAGGGGAAGCGAGCAGTTCTTC. Amino acid sequence: CASKRDRGSEQFF.

The rearrangement joins TRBV18 to TRBJ2-7; a weak D match, TRBD1 (5 bases). The ends were cut back, 3 bases at V and 0 bases at J, with 15 bases in the middle. The CDR3 is 16 amino acids. Germline CDR1 is KGHSH and CDR2 is LQKENI. The CDR3 DNA is TGTGCCAGCTCACCCGGACCACTGACAGCCTCCTACGAGCAGTACTTC. Its translation: CASSPGPLTASYEQYF. Complete variable domain (other parts from reference TRBV18 and TRBJ2-7): NAGVMQNPRHLVRRRGQEARLRCSPMKGHSHVYWYRQLPEEGLKFMVYLQKENIIDESGMPKERFSAEFPKEGPSILRIQQVVRGDSAAYFCASSPGPLTASYEQYFGPGTRLTVT.

This clone appeared once. The V gene is TRBV28, the J gene TRBJ2-2, with a weak D call TRBD2 (6 bases). Trimming removed 4 bases from V and 3 bases from J, with 9 bases in between. CDR1 is MDHEN, CDR2 SYDVKM, per germline. CDR3 length: 14 amino acids. The CDR3 spells CASSSRGYTGELFF. The CDR3 coding sequence is TGTGCCAGCAGTTCGCGGGGCTACACCGGGGAGCTGTTTTTT.

The rearrangement links TRBV28 to TRBJ2-1; D possibly corresponds to TRBD1 (6 bases). V lost 7 bases, J lost 0 bases, and 10 bases lay in between. The CDR3 contains 14 residues. From germline, CDR1 is MDHEN and CDR2 SYDVKM. The CDR3 protein is CASILGGSYNEQFF. Here the CDR3 DNA reads TGTGCCAGCATCCTAGGGGGCTCCTACAATGAGCAGTTCTTC.

J is TRBJ2-3 and V is TRBV9; D gene ambiguous. Deletions cut 1 base from V and 4 bases from J, with 10 bases between. CDR3 length equals 14 residues. CDR1 and CDR2 from the germline V gene are SGDLS and YYNGEE. CDR3 nucleotides: TGTGCCAGCAGCGTATCCCCTCGGGCAGATACGCAGTATTTT. Protein: CASSVSPRADTQYF.